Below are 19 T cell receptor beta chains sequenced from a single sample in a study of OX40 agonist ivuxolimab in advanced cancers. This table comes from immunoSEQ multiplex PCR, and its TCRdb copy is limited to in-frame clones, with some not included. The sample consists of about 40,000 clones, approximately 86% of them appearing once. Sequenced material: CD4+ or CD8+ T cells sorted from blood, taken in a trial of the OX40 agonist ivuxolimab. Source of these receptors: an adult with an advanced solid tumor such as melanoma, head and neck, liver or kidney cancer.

The CDR3 sequence is CASSFMDDEAFF. CDR3 in DNA: TGTGCCAGCAGCTTTATGGACGATGAAGCTTTCTTT. The chain is built from TRBV6-8 and TRBJ1-1; no clear D gene. The germline CDR1 and CDR2 sequences are MNHGY and SAAAGT. V was shortened by 6 bases and J by 7 bases, with 12 bases between the two germline ends. The CDR3 is 12 residues long.

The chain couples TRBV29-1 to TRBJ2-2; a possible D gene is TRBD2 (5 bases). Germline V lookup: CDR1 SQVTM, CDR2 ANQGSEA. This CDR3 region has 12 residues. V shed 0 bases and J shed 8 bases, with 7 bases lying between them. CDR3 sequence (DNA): TGCAGCGTTGAAGATCGGACTGGGGAGCTGTTTTTT. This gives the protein CSVEDRTGELFF.

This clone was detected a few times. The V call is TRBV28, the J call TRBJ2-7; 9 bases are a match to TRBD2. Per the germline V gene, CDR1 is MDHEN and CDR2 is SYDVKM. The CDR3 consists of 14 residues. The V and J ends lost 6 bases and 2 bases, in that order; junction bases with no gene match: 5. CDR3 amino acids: CASSSIAGAYEQYV. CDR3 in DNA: TGTGCCAGCAGCTCTATAGCGGGGGCCTACGAGCAGTACGTC.

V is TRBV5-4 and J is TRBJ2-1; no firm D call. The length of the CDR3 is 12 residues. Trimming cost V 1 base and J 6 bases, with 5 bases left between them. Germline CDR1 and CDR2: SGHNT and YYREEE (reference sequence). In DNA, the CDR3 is TGTGCCAGCAGCTTGAAAACCAATGAGCAGTTCTTC. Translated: CASSLKTNEQFF.

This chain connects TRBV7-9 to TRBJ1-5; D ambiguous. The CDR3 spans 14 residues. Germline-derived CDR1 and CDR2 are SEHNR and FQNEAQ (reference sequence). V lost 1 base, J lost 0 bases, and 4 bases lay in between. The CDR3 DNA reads TGTGCCAGCAGCTTAGGGTTTAGCAATCAGCCCCAGCATTTT. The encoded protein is CASSLGFSNQPQHF. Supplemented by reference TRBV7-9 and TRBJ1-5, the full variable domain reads DTGVSQNPRHKITKRGQNVTFRCDPISEHNRLYWYRQTLGQGPEFLTYFQNEAQLEKSRLLSDRFSAERPKGSFSTLEIQRTEQGDSAMYLCASSLGFSNQPQHFGDGTRLSIL.

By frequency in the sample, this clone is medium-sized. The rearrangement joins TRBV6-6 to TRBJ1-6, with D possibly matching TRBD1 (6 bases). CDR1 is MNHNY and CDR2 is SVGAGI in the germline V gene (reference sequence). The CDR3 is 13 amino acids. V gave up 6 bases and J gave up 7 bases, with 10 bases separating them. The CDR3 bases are TGTGCCAGCAGCTCCGGGGGCAATTCACCCCTCCACTTT. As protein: CASSSGGNSPLHF.

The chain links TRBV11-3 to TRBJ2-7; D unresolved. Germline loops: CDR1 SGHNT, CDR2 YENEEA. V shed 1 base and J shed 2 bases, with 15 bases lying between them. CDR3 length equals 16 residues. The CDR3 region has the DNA TGTGCCAGCAGCTTAGCCGGCAATGACTTCCCCTACGAGCAGTACGTC. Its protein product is CASSLAGNDFPYEQYV.

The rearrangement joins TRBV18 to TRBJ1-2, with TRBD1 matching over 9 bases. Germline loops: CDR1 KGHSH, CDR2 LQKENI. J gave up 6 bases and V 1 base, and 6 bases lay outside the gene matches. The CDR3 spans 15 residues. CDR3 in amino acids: CASSPRGTGWDGYTF. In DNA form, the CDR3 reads TGTGCCAGCTCACCACGGGGGACAGGGTGGGATGGCTACACCTTC. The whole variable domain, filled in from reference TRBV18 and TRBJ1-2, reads NAGVMQNPRHLVRRRGQEARLRCSPMKGHSHVYWYRQLPEEGLKFMVYLQKENIIDESGMPKERFSAEFPKEGPSILRIQQVVRGDSAAYFCASSPRGTGWDGYTFGSGTRLTVV.

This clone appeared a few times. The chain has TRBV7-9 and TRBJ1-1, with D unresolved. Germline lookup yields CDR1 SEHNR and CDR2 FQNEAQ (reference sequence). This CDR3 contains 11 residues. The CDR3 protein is CALRDNTEAFF. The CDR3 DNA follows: TGTGCGCTTAGGGATAACACTGAAGCTTTCTTT.

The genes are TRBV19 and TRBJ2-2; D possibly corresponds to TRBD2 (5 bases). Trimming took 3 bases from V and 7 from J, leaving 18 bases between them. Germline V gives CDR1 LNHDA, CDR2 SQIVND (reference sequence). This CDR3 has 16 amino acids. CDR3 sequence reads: CASSISPGSKGGELFF. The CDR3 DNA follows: TGTGCCAGTAGTATCAGCCCGGGAAGTAAGGGCGGGGAGCTGTTTTTT.

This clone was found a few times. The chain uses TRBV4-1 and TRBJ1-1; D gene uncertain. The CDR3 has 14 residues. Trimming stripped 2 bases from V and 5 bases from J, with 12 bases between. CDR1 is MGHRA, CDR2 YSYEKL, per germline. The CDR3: CASSQPLLRTEAFF. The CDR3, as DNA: TGCGCCAGCAGCCAACCTCTTCTTCGAACTGAAGCTTTCTTT.

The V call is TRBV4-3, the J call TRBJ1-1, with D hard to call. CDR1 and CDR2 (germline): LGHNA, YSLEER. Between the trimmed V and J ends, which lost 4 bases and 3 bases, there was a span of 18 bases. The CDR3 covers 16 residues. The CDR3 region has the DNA TGCGCCAGCAGCCGGTGGGTGGGAGCGTTGTACACTGAAGCTTTCTTT. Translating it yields CASSRWVGALYTEAFF.

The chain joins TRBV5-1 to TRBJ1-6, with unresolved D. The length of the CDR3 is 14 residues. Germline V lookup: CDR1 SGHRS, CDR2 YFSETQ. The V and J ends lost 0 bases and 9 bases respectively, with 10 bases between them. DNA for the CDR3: TGCGCCAGCAGCTTGGACCTTGGCGGTTCACCCCTCCACTTT. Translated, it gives CASSLDLGGSPLHF. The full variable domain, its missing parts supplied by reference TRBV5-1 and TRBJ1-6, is KAGVTQTPRYLIKTRGQQVTLSCSPISGHRSVSWYQQTPGQGLQFLFEYFSETQRNKGNFPGRFSGRQFSNSRSEMNVSTLELGDSALYLCASSLDLGGSPLHFGNGTRLTVT.

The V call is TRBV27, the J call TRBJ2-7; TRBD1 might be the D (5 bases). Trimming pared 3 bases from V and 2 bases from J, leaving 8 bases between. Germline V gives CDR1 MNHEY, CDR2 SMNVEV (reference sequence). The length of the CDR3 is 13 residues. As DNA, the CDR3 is TGTGCCAGCAGTTTCGTCAGGGCCTACGAGCAGTACTTC. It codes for CASSFVRAYEQYF.

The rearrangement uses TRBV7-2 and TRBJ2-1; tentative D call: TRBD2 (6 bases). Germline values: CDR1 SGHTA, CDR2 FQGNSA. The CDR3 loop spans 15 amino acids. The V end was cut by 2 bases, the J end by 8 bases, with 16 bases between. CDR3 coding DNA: TGTGCCAGCAGCTTACTCTGGCGGGAAGGCGATGAGCAGTTCTTC. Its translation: CASSLLWREGDEQFF. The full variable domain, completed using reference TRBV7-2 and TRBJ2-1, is GAGVSQSPSNKVTEKGKDVELRCDPISGHTALYWYRQSLGQGLEFLIYFQGNSAPDKSGLPSDRFSAERTGGSVSTLTIQRTQQEDSAVYLCASSLLWREGDEQFFGPGTRLTVL.

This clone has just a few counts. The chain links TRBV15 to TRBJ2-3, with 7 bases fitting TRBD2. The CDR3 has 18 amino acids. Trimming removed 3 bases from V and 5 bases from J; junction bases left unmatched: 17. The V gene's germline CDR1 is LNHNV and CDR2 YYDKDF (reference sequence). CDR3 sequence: CATSREYPSGTGGDTQYF. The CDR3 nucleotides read TGTGCCACCAGCAGGGAATACCCTAGCGGAACCGGGGGAGATACGCAGTATTTT.

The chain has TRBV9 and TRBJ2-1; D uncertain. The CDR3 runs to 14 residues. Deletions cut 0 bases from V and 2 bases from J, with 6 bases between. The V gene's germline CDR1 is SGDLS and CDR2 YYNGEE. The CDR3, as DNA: TGTGCCAGCAGCGTAGGGGTTCCCTACAATGAGCAGTTCTTC. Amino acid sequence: CASSVGVPYNEQFF. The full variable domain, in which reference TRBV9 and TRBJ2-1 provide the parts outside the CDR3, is DSGVTQTPKHLITATGQRVTLRCSPRSGDLSVYWYQQSLDQGLQFLIQYYNGEERAKGNILERFSAQQFPDLHSELNLSSLELGDSALYFCASSVGVPYNEQFFGPGTRLTVL.

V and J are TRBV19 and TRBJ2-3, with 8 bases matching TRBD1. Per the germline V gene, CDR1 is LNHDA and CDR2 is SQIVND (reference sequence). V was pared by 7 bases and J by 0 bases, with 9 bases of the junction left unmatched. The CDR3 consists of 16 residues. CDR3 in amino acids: CASTRDRDRSTDTQYF. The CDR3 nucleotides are TGTGCCAGTACCAGGGACCGGGACAGGAGCACAGATACGCAGTATTTT.

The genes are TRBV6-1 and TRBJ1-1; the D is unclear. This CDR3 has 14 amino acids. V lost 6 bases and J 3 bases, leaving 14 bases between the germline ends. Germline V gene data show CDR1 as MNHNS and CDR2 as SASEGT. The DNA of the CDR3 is TGTGCCAGCAGCGAGACCCTGAAAGACACTGAAGCTTTCTTT. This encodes CASSETLKDTEAFF.